Following are 11 T cell receptor beta chains from one sample sequenced in a study of brain T cells in children with intractable seizures. Assay used: immunoSEQ multiplex PCR; TCRdb lists only in-frame clones, some missing. The sample contains 75,000 to 80,000 clones, 90% to 95% of which appear only once. The source material was peripheral blood, sampled at surgery. These receptors were obtained from a boy less than two years old with tuberous sclerosis and intractable seizures.

This chain uses TRBV6-5 with TRBJ1-1, with D unresolved. Germline lookup yields CDR1 MNHEY and CDR2 SVGAGI. The CDR3 consists of 10 residues. Trimming left V 7 bases short and J 11 bases short, with 11 bases between. The chain's CDR3 is CASKEFRAFF. The CDR3 DNA sequence: TGTGCCAGCAAAGAATTCCGGGCTTTCTTT.

The chain is built from TRBV5-4 and TRBJ1-2; 8 nucleotides line up with TRBD1. The CDR3 length is 13 residues. In germline, CDR1 is SGHNT, CDR2 YYREEE (reference sequence). Trimming took 0 bases from V and 7 from J; bases not matched to a gene: 2. The CDR3 here is CASSLAGGRGYTF. CDR3 DNA: TGTGCCAGCAGCTTGGCAGGGGGCCGTGGCTACACCTTC.

The V gene is TRBV9, the J gene TRBJ2-2, with D perhaps assigned TRBD1 or TRBD2 (5 bases each). CDR1 and CDR2 (germline): SGDLS, YYNGEE. The CDR3 is 16 amino acids. V was pared by 0 bases and J by 7 bases, with 16 bases between. The CDR3, as DNA: TGTGCCAGCAGCGTAGACTTGAGGGAGCAGGGCGGGGAGCTGTTTTTT. Translating it yields CASSVDLREQGGELFF. The entire variable domain, with the rest obtained from reference TRBV9 and TRBJ2-2, is as follows: DSGVTQTPKHLITATGQRVTLRCSPRSGDLSVYWYQQSLDQGLQFLIQYYNGEERAKGNILERFSAQQFPDLHSELNLSSLELGDSALYFCASSVDLREQGGELFFGEGSRLTVL.

The rearrangement joins TRBV19 to TRBJ2-1, with D perhaps matching TRBD2 (6 bases). The CDR3 contains 13 residues. CDR1 and CDR2 from the germline V gene are LNHDA and SQIVND (reference sequence). Trimming left V 4 bases short and J 8 bases short, with 12 bases between. The CDR3 loop is CASSKWGVDEQFF. The CDR3 DNA is TGTGCCAGTAGTAAGTGGGGGGTTGATGAGCAGTTCTTC.

The count of this clone is one. This rearrangement joins TRBV5-1 to TRBJ2-1; D not certain. V was clipped by 7 bases and J by 2 bases, with 13 bases between them. Per the germline V gene, CDR1 is SGHRS and CDR2 is YFSETQ. The CDR3 spans 14 residues. CDR3 protein: CASRRIIAYNEQFF. CDR3 in DNA: TGCGCCAGCCGCCGAATTATCGCCTACAATGAGCAGTTCTTC.

The chain is built from TRBV9 and TRBJ2-5; 7 bases agree with TRBD1. V trimming: 3 bases; J trimming: 1 base; junction bases outside the gene matches: 3. This CDR3 comprises 14 residues. Germline assignment: CDR1 SGDLS and CDR2 YYNGEE. The CDR3 region is CASSAGTAQETQYF. The DNA for the CDR3 is TGTGCCAGCAGCGCCGGGACAGCCCAAGAGACCCAGTACTTC.

V and J are TRBV7-6 and TRBJ2-3; tentatively, D is TRBD2 (6 bases). The germline gives CDR1 SGHVS, CDR2 FNYEAQ. This CDR3 spans 16 amino acids. The V end lost 2 bases, the J end lost 6 bases, and 18 bases lay between the germline ends. As DNA, the CDR3 is TGTGCCAGCAGCTTACAATGGGTAGCGGAGCCGGATACGCAGTATTTT. Amino acids: CASSLQWVAEPDTQYF.

V usage is TRBV12-2 and J usage is TRBJ1-2. TRBV12-2 is termed a pseudogene. This CDR3 region has 16 residues. CDR3 residues: CASRLESWGGAYGYTF. CDR3 coding DNA: TGTGCAAGTCGCTTAGAGTCGTGGGGGGGCGCTTATGGCTACACCTTC.

The chain employs TRBV6-6 and TRBJ2-7; 7 bases map to TRBD1. The V segment lost 6 bases and the J segment 3 bases; nucleotides outside the gene matches: 14. From germline, CDR1 is MNHNY and CDR2 SVGAGI (reference sequence). The CDR3 is 16 residues long. The CDR3 DNA sequence: TGTGCCAGCAGCCGACGGACAGGACCAGGGAACTACGAGCAGTACTTC. Translated: CASSRRTGPGNYEQYF.

A single count supports this clone. The V and J genes are TRBV7-3 and TRBJ1-1; D might be TRBD1 (5 bases). Germline CDR1 and CDR2: SGHTA and FQGTGA. This CDR3 contains 14 residues. V lost 1 base to trimming and J lost 0 bases, with 6 bases between them. CDR3 DNA: TGTGCCAGCAGCTTAAAAGGGGTGAACACTGAAGCTTTCTTT. Protein sequence: CASSLKGVNTEAFF.

This sequence joins TRBV9 and TRBJ2-1, with 7 nucleotides matching TRBD2. The germline V gene encodes CDR1 SGDLS and CDR2 YYNGEE. The V gene end was trimmed by 5 bases and the J gene end by 4 bases; junction bases not matched to a gene: 6. The CDR3 runs to 14 residues. CDR3 sequence (DNA): TGTGCCAGCAGTGGCGGGAGAATGTACAATGAGCAGTTCTTC. Encoded protein: CASSGGRMYNEQFF.